This T cell receptor beta chain is drawn from a study of radiation and T cells in renal cell carcinoma. Study conclusions and caveats: From baseline, blood top tumor clonotypes peaked at 2 weeks post-radiation.

As to time point: blood 2 weeks post-SBRT. Treatment reported: 15 Gy SBRT to primary tumor, nephrectomy 4 weeks later. Clear cell pathology was present in this patient's renal cell carcinoma. Concerning this clone: The target antigen is unknown.

Only in-frame clones appear in the TCRdb table, and some are missing; sequencing was by immunoSEQ multiplex PCR. The data contain about 130,000 clones, approximately 90% of them singletons. The trim removed 0 bases at V and 2 bases at J, leaving 6 bases unmatched. CDR1 and CDR2 (germline): SGDLS, YYNGEE. This CDR3 comprises 16 residues. The chain has TRBV9 and TRBJ2-7, with 9 bases fitting TRBD1. The clonotype comes from a woman between 70 and 85 years old with renal cell carcinoma. The sequencing used blood, collected from a patient whose treatment included radiotherapy and nephrectomy. CDR3 region: CASSVGAQGATYEQYF. For the CDR3, the DNA is TGTGCCAGCAGCGTAGGGGCACAGGGGGCCACCTACGAGCAGTACTTC.